A selection of T cell receptor beta chains follows, all from one sample in a study of beta chain features in type 1 diabetes. Method: immunoSEQ multiplex PCR; TCRdb's copy keeps in-frame clones and lacks some. Of around 450,000 clones listed, over 10% are singletons. What was sequenced was naive CD4+ T cells from blood. These receptors originate from a woman aged 18-29 years in good health. CDR3s include the opening cysteine and the closing phenylalanine or tryptophan. The D gene is left open where the match is weak. The size entry is marked missing in some rows and otherwise reads once, few, many or a size class.

J gene | D gene | V gene | clone size | CDR3 protein | CDR3 DNA
TRBJ2-6 | - | TRBV7-8 | - | CASSLAHRAANVLTF | TGTGCCAGCAGCTTAGCGCACAGGGCGGCCAACGTCCTGACTTTC
TRBJ2-1 | - | TRBV18 | - | CASSPERSSYNEQFF | TGTGCCAGCTCACCAGAGAGAAGCTCCTACAATGAGCAGTTCTTC
TRBJ2-3 | - | TRBV7-2 | few | CASSLALASTDTQYF | TGTGCCAGCAGCTTAGCCTTAGCGAGCACAGATACGCAGTATTTT
TRBJ2-1 | TRBD1 | TRBV28 | - | CASSLGVGSGQVYNEQFF | TGTGCCAGCAGTTTAGGTGTTGGTTCGGGACAGGTCTACAATGAGCAGTTCTTC
TRBJ2-5 | TRBD2 | TRBV2 | - | CASSRGLEGETQYF | TGTGCCAGCAGCCGGGGACTAGAGGGGGAGACCCAGTACTTC
TRBJ2-7 | - | TRBV10-3 | few | CAISESRTGTYEQYF | TGTGCCATCAGTGAGTCGAGAACAGGTACCTACGAGCAGTACTTC
TRBJ2-3 | - | TRBV6-5 | few | CASRARRDRDTQYF | TGTGCCAGCAGAGCCCGAAGGGACCGGGATACGCAGTATTTT
TRBJ2-1 | TRBD2 | TRBV7-3 | - | CASSAGLAAYNEQFF | TGTGCCAGCAGCGCAGGACTAGCGGCCTACAATGAGCAGTTCTTC
TRBJ1-5 | - | TRBV4-3 | - | CASSQEAGASQPQHF | TGCGCCAGCAGCCAAGAGGCAGGGGCTTCTCAGCCCCAGCATTTT
TRBJ1-4 | - | TRBV25-1 | - | CASMTSGAVNEKLFF | TGTGCCAGCATGACCTCGGGCGCCGTTAATGAAAAACTGTTTTTT
TRBJ1-6 | TRBD1 | TRBV28 | few | CASSYRGNSPLHF | TGTGCCAGCAGTTACAGGGGAAATTCACCCCTCCACTTT
TRBJ1-5 | - | TRBV14 | few | CASSQGGQPQHF | TGTGCCAGCAGCCAAGGGGGTCAGCCCCAGCATTTT
TRBJ2-1 | - | TRBV2 | few | CASSELRGEQFF | TGTGCCAGCAGTGAGTTGCGCGGCGAGCAGTTCTTC
TRBJ1-2 | - | TRBV12-5 | - | CASGLGIGANYGYTF | TGTGCTAGTGGTTTGGGAATAGGGGCGAACTATGGCTACACCTTC
TRBJ2-3 | TRBD2 | TRBV29-1 | - | CSVNLAGGTDTQYF | TGCAGCGTTAATCTAGCGGGGGGCACAGATACGCAGTATTTT
TRBJ2-5 | - | TRBV25-1 | - | CASSEITSTVRETQYF | TGTGCCAGCAGTGAAATCACTAGTACGGTGCGGGAGACCCAGTACTTC
TRBJ2-1 | TRBD2 | TRBV11-3 | - | CASSYSRTSGSYNEQFF | TGTGCCAGCAGCTACAGTAGGACTAGCGGTTCCTACAATGAGCAGTTCTTC
TRBJ1-2 | TRBD1 | TRBV23-1 | few | CASLVCVGTGSNYGYTF | TGCGCCAGCTTGGTCTGTGTCGGGACAGGTTCTAACTATGGCTACACCTTC
TRBJ2-7 | - | TRBV29-1 | few | CSVAPRAFEYEQYF | TGCAGCGTTGCCCCCAGGGCGTTCGAATACGAGCAGTACTTC
TRBJ1-1 | TRBD1 | TRBV11-3 | few | CASSLNRGTEAFF | TGTGCCAGCAGTCTAAACAGGGGAACTGAAGCTTTCTTT
TRBJ2-2 | - | TRBV18 | few | CASSQSTGELFF | TGTGCCAGCTCCCAGTCCACCGGGGAGCTGTTTTTT
TRBJ2-5 | - | TRBV2 | few | CASGLTGTQYF | TGTGCCAGCGGACTAACCGGGACCCAGTACTTC
TRBJ2-1 | TRBD2 | TRBV6-5 | - | CASSYSIQRGYNEQFF | TGTGCCAGCAGTTACTCTATCCAGCGGGGCTACAATGAGCAGTTCTTC
TRBJ2-2 | - | TRBV29-1 | - | CSVEGWQNTGELFF | TGCAGCGTTGAGGGGTGGCAGAACACCGGGGAGCTGTTTTTT
TRBJ2-3 | TRBD2 | TRBV7-2 | few | CASSLSGGAADTQYF | TGTGCCAGCAGCTTATCCGGGGGGGCCGCAGATACGCAGTATTTT